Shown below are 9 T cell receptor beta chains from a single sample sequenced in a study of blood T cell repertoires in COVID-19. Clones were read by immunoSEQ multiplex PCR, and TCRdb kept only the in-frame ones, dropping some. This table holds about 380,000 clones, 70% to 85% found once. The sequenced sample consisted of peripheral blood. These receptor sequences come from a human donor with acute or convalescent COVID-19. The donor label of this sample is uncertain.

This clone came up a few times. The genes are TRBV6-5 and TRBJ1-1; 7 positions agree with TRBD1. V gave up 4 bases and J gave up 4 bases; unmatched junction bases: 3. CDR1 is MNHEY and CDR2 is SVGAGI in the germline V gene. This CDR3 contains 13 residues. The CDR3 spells CASSLTGPTEAFF. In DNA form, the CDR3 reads TGTGCCAGCAGTTTGACAGGGCCCACTGAAGCTTTCTTT.

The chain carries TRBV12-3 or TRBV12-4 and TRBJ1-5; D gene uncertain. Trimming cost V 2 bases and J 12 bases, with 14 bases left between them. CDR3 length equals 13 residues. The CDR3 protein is CASSLRGFGLQHF. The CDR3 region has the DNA TGTGCCAGCAGTTTACGCGGGTTTGGGCTCCAGCATTTT.

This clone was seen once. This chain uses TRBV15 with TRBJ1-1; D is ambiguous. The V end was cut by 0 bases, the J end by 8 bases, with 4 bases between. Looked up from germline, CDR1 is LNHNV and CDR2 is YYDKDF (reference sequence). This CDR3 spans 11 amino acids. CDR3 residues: CATSRDQEAFF. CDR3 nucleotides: TGTGCCACCAGCAGAGATCAGGAAGCTTTCTTT.

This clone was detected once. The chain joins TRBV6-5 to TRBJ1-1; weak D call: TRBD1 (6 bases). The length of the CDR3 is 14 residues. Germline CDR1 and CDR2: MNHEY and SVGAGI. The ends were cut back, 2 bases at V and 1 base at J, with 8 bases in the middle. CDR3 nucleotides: TGTGCCAGCAGTTACACAGGGAAGAACACTGAAGCTTTCTTT. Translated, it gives CASSYTGKNTEAFF.

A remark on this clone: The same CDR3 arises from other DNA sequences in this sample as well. The DNA for the CDR3 is TGTGCCAGCAGTTACTCGACAGCCTCTAATGAAAAACTGTTTTTT. It codes for CASSYSTASNEKLFF. This rearrangement joins TRBV6-5 to TRBJ1-4; weak D call: TRBD1 (5 bases). The V gene's germline CDR1 is MNHEY and CDR2 SVGAGI. V lost 0 bases and J lost 3, with 8 bases in between. CDR3 length: 15 amino acids.

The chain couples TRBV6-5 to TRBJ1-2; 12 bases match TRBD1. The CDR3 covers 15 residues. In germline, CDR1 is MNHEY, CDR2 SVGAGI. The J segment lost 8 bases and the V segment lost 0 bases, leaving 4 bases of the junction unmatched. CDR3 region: CASSYSGTGGLGYTF. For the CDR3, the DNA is TGTGCCAGCAGTTACTCGGGGACAGGGGGCTTGGGCTACACCTTC.

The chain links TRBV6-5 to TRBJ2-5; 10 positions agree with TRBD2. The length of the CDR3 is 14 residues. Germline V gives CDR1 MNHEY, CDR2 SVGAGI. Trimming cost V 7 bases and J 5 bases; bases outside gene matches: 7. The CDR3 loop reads CASNPAGGLETQYF. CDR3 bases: TGTGCCAGCAACCCAGCGGGGGGGTTGGAGACCCAGTACTTC.

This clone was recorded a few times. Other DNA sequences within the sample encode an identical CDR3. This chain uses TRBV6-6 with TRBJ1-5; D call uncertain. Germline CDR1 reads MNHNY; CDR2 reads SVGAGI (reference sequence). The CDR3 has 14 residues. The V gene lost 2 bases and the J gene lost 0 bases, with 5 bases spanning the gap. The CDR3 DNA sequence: TGTGCCAGCAGTTACGAGGGTAGCAATCAGCCCCAGCATTTT. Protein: CASSYEGSNQPQHF.

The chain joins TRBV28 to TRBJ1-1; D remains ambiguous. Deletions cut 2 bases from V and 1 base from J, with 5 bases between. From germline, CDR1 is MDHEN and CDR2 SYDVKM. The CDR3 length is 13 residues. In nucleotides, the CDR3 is TGTGCCAGCAGTTTAATTCGGAACACTGAAGCTTTCTTT. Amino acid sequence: CASSLIRNTEAFF.